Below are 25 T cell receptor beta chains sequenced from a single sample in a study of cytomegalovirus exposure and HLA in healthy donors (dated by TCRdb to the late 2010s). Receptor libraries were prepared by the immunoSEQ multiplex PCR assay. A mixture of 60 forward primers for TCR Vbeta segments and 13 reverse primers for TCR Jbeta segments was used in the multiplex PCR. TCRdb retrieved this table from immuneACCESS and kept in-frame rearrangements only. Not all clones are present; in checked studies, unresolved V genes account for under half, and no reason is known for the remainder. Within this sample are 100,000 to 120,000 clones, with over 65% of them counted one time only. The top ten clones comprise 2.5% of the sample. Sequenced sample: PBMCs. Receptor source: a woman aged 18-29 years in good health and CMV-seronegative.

CDR3 sequence: CASSEIAGSSYEQYV. In nucleotides, the CDR3 is TGTGCCAGCAGCGAAATAGCGGGGAGCTCCTACGAGCAGTACGTC. The rearrangement uses TRBV6-5 and TRBJ2-7; TRBD2 matches 8 bases. The CDR3 consists of 15 residues. Germline V gene sequence: CDR1 MNHEY, CDR2 SVGAGI. The V and J ends lost 6 bases and 0 bases, in that order; junction bases with no gene match: 7.

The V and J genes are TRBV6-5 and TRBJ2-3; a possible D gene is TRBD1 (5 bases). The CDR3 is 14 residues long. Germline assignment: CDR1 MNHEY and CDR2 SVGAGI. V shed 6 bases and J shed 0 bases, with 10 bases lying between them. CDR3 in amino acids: CASRTEASTDTQYF. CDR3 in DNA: TGTGCCAGCAGGACAGAGGCTAGCACAGATACGCAGTATTTT.

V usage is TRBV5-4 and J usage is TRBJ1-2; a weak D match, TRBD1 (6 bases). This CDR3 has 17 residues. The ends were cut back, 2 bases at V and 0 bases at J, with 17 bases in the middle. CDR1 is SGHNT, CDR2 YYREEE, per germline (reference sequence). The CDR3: CASSFGQYLPSNYGYTF. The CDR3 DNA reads TGTGCCAGCAGCTTCGGACAGTACCTCCCTTCTAACTATGGCTACACCTTC. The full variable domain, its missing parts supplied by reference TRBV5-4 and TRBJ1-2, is ETGVTQSPTHLIKTRGQQVTLRCSSQSGHNTVSWYQQALGQGPQFIFQYYREEENGRGNFPPRFSGLQFPNYSSELNVNALELDDSALYLCASSFGQYLPSNYGYTFGSGTRLTVV.

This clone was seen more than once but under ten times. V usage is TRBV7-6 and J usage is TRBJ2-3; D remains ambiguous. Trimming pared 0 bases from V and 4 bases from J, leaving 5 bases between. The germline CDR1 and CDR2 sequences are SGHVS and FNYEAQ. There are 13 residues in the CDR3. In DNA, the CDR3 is TGTGCCAGCAGCTTAGCGGTAGCAGATACGCAGTATTTT. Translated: CASSLAVADTQYF.

The CDR3 reads CASSLGPQGSNEKLFF. For the CDR3, the DNA is TGCGCCAGCAGCTTGGGTCCACAGGGCTCTAATGAAAAACTGTTTTTT. The chain has TRBV5-1 and TRBJ1-4, with D possibly matching TRBD1 (6 bases). This CDR3 has 16 amino acids. Trimming pared 0 bases from V and 3 bases from J, leaving 12 bases between. Germline values: CDR1 SGHRS, CDR2 YFSETQ.

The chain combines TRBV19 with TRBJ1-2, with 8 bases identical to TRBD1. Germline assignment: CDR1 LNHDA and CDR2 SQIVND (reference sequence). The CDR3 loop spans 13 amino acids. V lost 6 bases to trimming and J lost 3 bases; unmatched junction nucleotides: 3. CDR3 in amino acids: CASRGTGHYGYTF. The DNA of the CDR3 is TGTGCCAGTAGGGGGACAGGCCACTATGGCTACACCTTC.

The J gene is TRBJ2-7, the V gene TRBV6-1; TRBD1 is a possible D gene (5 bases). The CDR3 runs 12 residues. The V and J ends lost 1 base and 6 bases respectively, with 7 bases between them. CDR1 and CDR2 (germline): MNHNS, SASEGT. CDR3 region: CASSEGGLEQYF. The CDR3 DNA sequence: TGTGCCAGCAGTGAAGGGGGCCTCGAGCAGTACTTC.

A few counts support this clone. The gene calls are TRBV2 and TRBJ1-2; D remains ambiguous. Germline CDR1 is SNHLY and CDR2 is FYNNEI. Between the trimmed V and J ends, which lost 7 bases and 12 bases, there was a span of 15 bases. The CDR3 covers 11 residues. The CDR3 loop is CASNREGSNTF. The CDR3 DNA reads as TGTGCCAGCAACCGGGAGGGTAGTAACACCTTC.

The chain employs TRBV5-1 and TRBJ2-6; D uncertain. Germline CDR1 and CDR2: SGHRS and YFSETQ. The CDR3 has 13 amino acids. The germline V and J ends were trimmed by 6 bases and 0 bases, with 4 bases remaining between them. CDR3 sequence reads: CASTVSGANVLTF. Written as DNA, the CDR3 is TGCGCCAGCACCGTCTCTGGGGCCAACGTCCTGACTTTC.

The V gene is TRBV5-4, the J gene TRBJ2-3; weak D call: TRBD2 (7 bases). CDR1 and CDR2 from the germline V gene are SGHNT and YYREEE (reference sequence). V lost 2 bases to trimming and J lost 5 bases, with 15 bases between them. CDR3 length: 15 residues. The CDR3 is CASSFPRGARDTQYF. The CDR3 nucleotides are TGTGCCAGCAGCTTTCCTCGGGGGGCGAGAGATACGCAGTATTTT.

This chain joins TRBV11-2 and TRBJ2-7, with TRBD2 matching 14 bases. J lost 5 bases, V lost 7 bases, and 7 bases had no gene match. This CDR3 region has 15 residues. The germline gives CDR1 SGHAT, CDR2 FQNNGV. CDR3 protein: CASNEGLAGVHEQYF. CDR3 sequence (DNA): TGTGCCAGCAACGAGGGACTAGCGGGAGTCCACGAGCAGTACTTC.

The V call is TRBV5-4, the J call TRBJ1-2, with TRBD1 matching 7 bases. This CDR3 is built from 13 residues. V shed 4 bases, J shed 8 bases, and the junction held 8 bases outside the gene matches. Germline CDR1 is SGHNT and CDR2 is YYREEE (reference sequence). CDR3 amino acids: CASSRTGFYGYTF. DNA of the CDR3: TGTGCCAGCAGCCGGACAGGCTTCTACGGCTACACCTTC.

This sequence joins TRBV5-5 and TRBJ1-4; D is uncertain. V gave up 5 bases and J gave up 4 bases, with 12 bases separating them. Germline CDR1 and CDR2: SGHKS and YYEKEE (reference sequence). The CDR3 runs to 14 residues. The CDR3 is CASRSSAGNEKLFF. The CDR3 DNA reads TGTGCCAGCAGGTCCTCGGCAGGTAATGAAAAACTGTTTTTT.

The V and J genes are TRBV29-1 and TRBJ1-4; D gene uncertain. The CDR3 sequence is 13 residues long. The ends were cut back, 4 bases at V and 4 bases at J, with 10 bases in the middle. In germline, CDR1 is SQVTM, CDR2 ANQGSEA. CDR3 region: CSVGASNNEKLFF. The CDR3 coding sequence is TGCAGCGTTGGGGCCTCGAATAATGAAAAACTGTTTTTT.

The CDR3: CASSLTGTGFGGNYGYTF. The CDR3, as DNA: TGTGCCAGCAGTTTGACCGGGACAGGGTTTGGAGGGAACTATGGCTACACCTTC. The rearrangement uses TRBV27 and TRBJ1-2, with TRBD1 identical over 9 bases. Trimming removed 3 bases from V and 2 bases from J; junction bases left unmatched: 13. This CDR3 region has 18 residues. CDR1 and CDR2 from the germline V gene are MNHEY and SMNVEV (reference sequence).

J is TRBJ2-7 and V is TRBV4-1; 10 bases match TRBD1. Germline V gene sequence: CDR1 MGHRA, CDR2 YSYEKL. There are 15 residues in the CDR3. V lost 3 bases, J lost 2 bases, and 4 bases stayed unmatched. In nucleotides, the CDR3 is TGCGCCAGCAGCCACGACAGGGGGCTAACCTACGAGCAGTACTTC. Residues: CASSHDRGLTYEQYF.

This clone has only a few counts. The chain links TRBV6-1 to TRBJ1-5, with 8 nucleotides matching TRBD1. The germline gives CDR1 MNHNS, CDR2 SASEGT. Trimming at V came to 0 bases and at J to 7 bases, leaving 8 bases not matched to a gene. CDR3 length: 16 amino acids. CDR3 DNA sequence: TGTGCCAGCAGTGAAGCGGGGTCAGGGGGCGGGCAGCCCCAGCATTTT. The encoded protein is CASSEAGSGGGQPQHF.

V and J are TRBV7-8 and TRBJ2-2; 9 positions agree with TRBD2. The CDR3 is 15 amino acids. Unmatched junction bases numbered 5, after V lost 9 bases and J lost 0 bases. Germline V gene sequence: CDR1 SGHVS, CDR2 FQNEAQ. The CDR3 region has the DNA TGTGCCAGTAGACTAGCGGTATCGAACACCGGGGAGCTGTTTTTT. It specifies CASRLAVSNTGELFF.

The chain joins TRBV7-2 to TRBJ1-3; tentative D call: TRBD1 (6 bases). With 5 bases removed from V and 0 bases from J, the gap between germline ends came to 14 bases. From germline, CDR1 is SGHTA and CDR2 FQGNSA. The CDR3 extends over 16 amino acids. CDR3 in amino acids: CASSPKTGYSGNTIYF. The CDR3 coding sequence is TGTGCCAGCAGCCCCAAGACAGGCTACTCTGGAAACACCATATATTTT. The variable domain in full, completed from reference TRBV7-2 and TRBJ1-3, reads GAGVSQSPSNKVTEKGKDVELRCDPISGHTALYWYRQSLGQGLEFLIYFQGNSAPDKSGLPSDRFSAERTGGSVSTLTIQRTQQEDSAVYLCASSPKTGYSGNTIYFGEGSWLTVV.

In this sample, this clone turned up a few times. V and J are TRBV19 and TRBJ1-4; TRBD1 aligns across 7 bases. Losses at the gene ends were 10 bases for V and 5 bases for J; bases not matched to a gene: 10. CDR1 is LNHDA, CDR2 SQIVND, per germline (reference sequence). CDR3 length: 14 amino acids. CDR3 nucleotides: TGTGCCATTTCGCCGGGACAGCGAAATGAAAAACTGTTTTTT. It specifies CAISPGQRNEKLFF.

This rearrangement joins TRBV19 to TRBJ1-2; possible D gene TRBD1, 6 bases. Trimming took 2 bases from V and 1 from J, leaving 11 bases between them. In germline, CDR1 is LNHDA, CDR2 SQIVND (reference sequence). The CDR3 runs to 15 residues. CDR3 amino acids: CASSIKGGGNYGYTF. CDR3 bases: TGTGCCAGTAGTATAAAAGGGGGTGGTAACTATGGCTACACCTTC.

CDR3 nucleotide sequence: TGCAGCGTTCCCTCCGGAGGGCCTCCCTACAATGAGCAGTTCTTC. Its protein product is CSVPSGGPPYNEQFF. This chain uses TRBV29-1 with TRBJ2-1; D might be TRBD2 (6 bases). Germline V gene data show CDR1 as SQVTM and CDR2 as ANQGSEA. The CDR3 totals 15 residues. Trimming removed 5 bases from V and 2 bases from J, with 16 bases in between.

This CDR3 reads CASSVQGASYTF. CDR3 sequence (DNA): TGTGCCAGCAGTGTACAGGGGGCTAGCTACACCTTC. This chain links TRBV6-1 with TRBJ1-2, with 9 bases matching TRBD1. In germline, CDR1 is MNHNS, CDR2 SASEGT. Unmatched junction bases numbered 3, after V lost 4 bases and J lost 9 bases. CDR3 length equals 12 residues.

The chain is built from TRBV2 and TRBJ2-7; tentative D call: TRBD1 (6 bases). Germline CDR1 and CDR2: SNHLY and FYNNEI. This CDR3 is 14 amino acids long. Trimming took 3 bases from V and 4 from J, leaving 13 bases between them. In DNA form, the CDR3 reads TGTGCCAGCAGTGACTTGAGGACAGATTACGAGCAGTACTTC. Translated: CASSDLRTDYEQYF.

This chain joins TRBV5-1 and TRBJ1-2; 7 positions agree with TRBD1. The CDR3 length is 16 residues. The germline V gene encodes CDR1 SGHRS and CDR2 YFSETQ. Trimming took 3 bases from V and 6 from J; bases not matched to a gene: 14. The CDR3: CASSSDSRTGAHGYTF. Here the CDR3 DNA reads TGCGCCAGCAGCTCTGACAGTAGGACAGGCGCCCATGGCTACACCTTC.